A selection of T cell receptor beta chains follows, all from one sample in a study of blood T cell repertoires in COVID-19. Only in-frame clones appear in the TCRdb table, and some are missing; sequencing was by immunoSEQ multiplex PCR. The data contain 150,000 to 180,000 clones, approximately 85% of them singletons. Sequencing used peripheral blood. Every receptor here comes from a man between 60 and 75 years old with COVID-19, enrolled during active disease. Each CDR3 is given with its conserved first and last residue. D genes are given only for firm matches. Clone size is not always given. Where it is, it says once, few, many or a class for expanded clones.

TRBV19	NA	TRBJ1-2	TRBD1	TGTGCCAGTAGTGCGGAAGGACAGGGTATCATAGAGTATGGCTACACCTTC	CASSAEGQGIIEYGYTF
TRBV9	NA	TRBJ2-7	TRBD2	TGTGCCAGCAGCGAGGGGACTAGCTGGGAGCAGTACTTC	CASSEGTSWEQYF
TRBV27	NA	TRBJ1-2	TRBD1	TGTGCCAGCAGTTTTCATGTTGGGACAGGGGGTTTCGGCTACACCTTC	CASSFHVGTGGFGYTF
TRBV6-2/TRBV6-3	NA	TRBJ2-1	NA	TGTGCCAGCAGTTTTGCGGGGGCCAACAATGAGCAGTTCTTC	CASSFAGANNEQFF
TRBV3-1/TRBV3-2	NA	TRBJ2-2	NA	TGTGCCAGCAGCCCATTCGGGGTGTACACCGGGGAGCTGTTTTTT	CASSPFGVYTGELFF
TRBV11-3	NA	TRBJ2-3	TRBD1	TGTGCCAGCAGAAAACAGGGGAGAAGCACAGATACGCAGTATTTT	CASRKQGRSTDTQYF
TRBV7-2	NA	TRBJ1-2	TRBD1	TGTGCCAGCAGCCCCCAGGGGGATAGCTACACCTTC	CASSPQGDSYTF
TRBV28	NA	TRBJ2-5	NA	TGTGCCAGCAGGAAGGGCGCGGGGAACCAGTACTTC	CASRKGAGNQYF
TRBV6-6	NA	TRBJ1-4	NA	TGTGCCAGCAGAGCAACAGGGTTTGATAATGAAAAACTGTTTTTT	CASRATGFDNEKLFF
TRBV11-2	NA	TRBJ1-2	NA	TGTGCCAGCAGCTTAGGCCTTCCGGGGATAACCGGAAACGGCTACACCTTC	CASSLGLPGITGNGYTF
TRBV19	NA	TRBJ2-1	TRBD1	TGTGCCAGTAGTTCAGGGACAGGCTCCTACAATGAGCAGTTCTTC	CASSSGTGSYNEQFF
TRBV9	NA	TRBJ2-7	NA	TGTGCCAGCAGCGCTACCGGGACTCCCCCATACGAGCAGTACTTC	CASSATGTPPYEQYF
TRBV5-1	NA	TRBJ2-3	NA	TGCGCCAGCAGCTTGATGGGTAAGGGGACAGATACGCAGTATTTT	CASSLMGKGTDTQYF
TRBV6-5	NA	TRBJ2-7	TRBD1	TGTGCCAGCGGACGGGACAGGGTCTACGAGCAGTACTTC	CASGRDRVYEQYF
TRBV7-3	NA	TRBJ2-1	TRBD2	TGTGCCAGCAGCTTGGGGACTAGCGGGGGGCAGACCTACAATGAGCAGTTCTTC	CASSLGTSGGQTYNEQFF
TRBV7-2	NA	TRBJ2-7	TRBD2	TGTGCCAGCAGCGCTCCGGGACTAGCGGTATACGAGCAGTACTTC	CASSAPGLAVYEQYF
TRBV7-3	once	TRBJ2-5	TRBD2	TGTGCCAGCAGCGCCCACGGACTAGCGGAGAAGTACTTC	CASSAHGLAEKYF
TRBV6-1	NA	TRBJ1-1	TRBD1	TGTGCCAGCAGTGAAGTCAGGGGGACTGAAGCTTTCTTT	CASSEVRGTEAFF
TRBV18	NA	TRBJ1-2	NA	TGTGCCAGCTCACCGAGCGACAGGCTCAATGGCTACACCTTC	CASSPSDRLNGYTF
TRBV19	NA	TRBJ1-1	TRBD1	TGTGCCAGTAGCATGGACAGGGGGACTGAAGCTTTCTTT	CASSMDRGTEAFF
TRBV4-3	once	TRBJ1-3	NA	TGCGCCAGCAGCCAGGAACAGAGCTCTGGAAACACCATATATTTT	CASSQEQSSGNTIYF
TRBV28	NA	TRBJ1-6	TRBD1	TGTGCCAGCAGACCCGGGACAGGTGATCGTAATTCACCCCTCCACTTT	CASRPGTGDRNSPLHF
TRBV30	NA	TRBJ1-1	NA	TGTGCCTTGGTGAGACACAACACTGAAGCTTTCTTT	CALVRHNTEAFF
TRBV5-6	NA	TRBJ2-3	NA	TGTGCCAGCAGCTTATATGGCACAGATACGCAGTATTTT	CASSLYGTDTQYF
TRBV7-2	NA	TRBJ2-5	TRBD1	TGTGCCAGCAGCTTAACAGGGGGAGAGACCCAGTACTTC	CASSLTGGETQYF
TRBV19	NA	TRBJ2-7	NA	TGTGCCAGTAGTATTCAGATCAGCTCCTACGAGCAGTACTTC	CASSIQISSYEQYF
TRBV6-2/TRBV6-3	NA	TRBJ1-4	NA	TGTGCCAGCAGTCCGACAGCTAATGAAAAACTGTTTTTT	CASSPTANEKLFF
TRBV5-5	NA	TRBJ2-7	NA	TGTGCCAGCAGAGCAGGGCCAACCTCCTACGAGCAGTACTTC	CASRAGPTSYEQYF
TRBV3-1/TRBV3-2	NA	TRBJ2-5	TRBD2	TGTGCCAGCAGCCAAGTTGGACTAGCGGGGGAATTCCAAGAGACCCAGTACTTC	CASSQVGLAGEFQETQYF
TRBV2	NA	TRBJ1-1	TRBD1	TGTGCCAGCAGTGGCGGGTTAGGGACAGCGAACACTGAAGCTTTCTTT	CASSGGLGTANTEAFF
TRBV7-8	NA	TRBJ2-7	NA	TGTGCCAGCGGAACCTCCGCCGGGGGCTCCTACGAGCAGTACTTC	CASGTSAGGSYEQYF
TRBV7-9	NA	TRBJ1-6	NA	TGTGCCAGCAGCTTAGCTCAAAATTCACCCCTCCACTTT	CASSLAQNSPLHF
TRBV7-9	NA	TRBJ2-3	TRBD2	TGTGCCAGCAGCTTAAAGTGGGGACTAGCGAGCACAGATACGCAGTATTTT	CASSLKWGLASTDTQYF
TRBV11-2	few	TRBJ1-5	NA	TGTGCCAGCAGCTTAGATGGAGGGGGCAATCAGCCCCAGCATTTT	CASSLDGGGNQPQHF
TRBV30	NA	TRBJ1-5	NA	TGTGCCTGGAGTGGGGGCGGACGGCACCGGAATAGCAATCAGCCCCAGCATTTT	CAWSGGGRHRNSNQPQHF
TRBV23-1	NA	TRBJ1-4	TRBD1	TGCGCCAGCAGTCTCCCAAGGCGGGACAGGGCCGTAAAACTGTTTTTT	CASSLPRRDRAVKLFF
TRBV11-2	NA	TRBJ2-1	TRBD2	TGTGCCAGCAGCTTATCCCTCGGGAGGGCGTATGAGCAGTTCTTC	CASSLSLGRAYEQFF
TRBV18	NA	TRBJ2-2	TRBD2	TGTGCCAGCTCACACATAGCGGGGAGAAACACCGGGGAGCTGTTTTTT	CASSHIAGRNTGELFF
TRBV30	NA	TRBJ2-3	NA	TGTGCCTGGAGTGTTGCGGGAACAACAGATACGCAGTATTTT	CAWSVAGTTDTQYF
TRBV3-1/TRBV3-2	NA	TRBJ1-2	NA	TGTGCCAGCAGCCCGCTCTCCCTGACAGGTAGATATGGCTACACCTTC	CASSPLSLTGRYGYTF
TRBV19	NA	TRBJ1-2	TRBD1	TGTGCCAGTACCCCGGGACAGTTGTTTGGTGGCTACACCTTC	CASTPGQLFGGYTF
TRBV24-1	once	TRBJ2-7	TRBD1	TGTGCCACCAGTGATATGGGGACAGGCTCCTACGAGCAGTACTTC	CATSDMGTGSYEQYF
TRBV19	NA	TRBJ2-7	NA	TGTGCCAGCGCCAGGACGGGGACTTCCTACGAGCAGTACTTC	CASARTGTSYEQYF
TRBV25-1	NA	TRBJ2-3	TRBD2	TGTGCCAGCAGTGAGCCCCGGGGACTAGCGGGAGGAGATACGCAGTATTTT	CASSEPRGLAGGDTQYF
TRBV7-6	NA	TRBJ2-1	TRBD2	TGTGCCAGCACCCAAGTGGGGGGGGGTGAGCAGTTCTTC	CASTQVGGGEQFF
TRBV6-5	NA	TRBJ1-5	TRBD1	TGTGCCAGCAGTTACTCAGGACAGGGAAGCAATCAGCCCCAGCATTTT	CASSYSGQGSNQPQHF
TRBV5-4	NA	TRBJ1-1	TRBD1	TGTGCCAGCAGCTTCGGGACAGGGTCGTCGAACACTGAAGCTTTCTTT	CASSFGTGSSNTEAFF
TRBV28	NA	TRBJ1-2	TRBD1	TGTGCCAGCAGTACGACGGGACAGGCCCGTGGGTTGGGCTACACCTTC	CASSTTGQARGLGYTF
TRBV18	NA	TRBJ2-7	TRBD2	TGTGCCAGCTCACCCTCAACTAGCGGAGAAACCGAGCAGTACTTC	CASSPSTSGETEQYF
TRBV7-2	NA	TRBJ1-3	NA	TGTGCCAGCAGCCAGATACAGAAGAGCTCTGGAAACACCATATATTTT	CASSQIQKSSGNTIYF
TRBV19	NA	TRBJ2-1	NA	TGTGCCAGTAGTCGGCGGGCAGGCTGGGATGAGCAGTTCTTC	CASSRRAGWDEQFF
TRBV9	NA	TRBJ1-2	NA	TGTGCCAGCAGCGCCCTTCTTTACGGGGGCTACACCTTC	CASSALLYGGYTF